This record looks at one T cell receptor (beta chain) sequence and its context. This entry comes from a study of blood T cell repertoires in COVID-19. Overall study context: Specimens from acute and convalescent COVID-19 originated in the United States, Italy and Spain. T cells, B-cell-depleted T cells, or PBMCs supplied cDNA or gDNA.

The CDR3 is 14 residues long. Trimming cost V 6 bases and J 0 bases; bases outside gene matches: 4. In germline, CDR1 is MNHEY, CDR2 SVGAGI. Under the authors' procedure: Using reference gene primer amplification, nucleated cell counts were estimated. Produced via immunoSEQ multiplex PCR; TCRdb's table is partial and in-frame only. The DNA was the basis for D and trimming; V, J and clone size are from that table. The sample shows about 490,000 clones, 70% to 90% of them seen only once. The sample taken for sequencing was peripheral blood. V gene TRBV6-5 combines with J gene TRBJ2-7; 8 bases align to TRBD1. The TCR comes from a human donor in a cohort sampled during active COVID-19. CDR3 bases: TGTGCCAGCAGCCGCACAGGGGGCTCCTACGAGCAGTACTTC. Translation: CASSRTGGSYEQYF.